Sequencing of this T cell receptor (gamma chain) was carried out in a study of human gamma delta and Vdelta1 T cells (dated by TCRdb to 2017 to 2018). Regarding the study in general: Delta One T cells, Vd1+ gamma-delta T cells, were investigated in the study as cytotoxic effectors against acute myeloid leukemia.

Measured from the cysteine to the phenylalanine, the CDR3 is 16 residues long. The read is trimmed to its CDR3 DNA, 48 bases read in frame from base 1. V ends up 1 base short and J 7 bases short, with an unmatched junction base count of 4. Taken from the germline V gene (reference sequence), the CDR1 and CDR2 loops are GITISATS and ISYDGTV. Based on its abundance in the sample, this clone is large (0.1 to 1%). This receptor's antigen is unknown. Per-base quality was not reported, and no clone a single base away is much larger than it. Libraries came from PCR. The sequencer listed for this sample is Illumina MiSeq. Identical DNA sequences were merged into single rows after TCRdb reprocessed the public reads with CATT. Here the sample has several hundred gamma-chain clones; roughly 13% occur a single time. Of the sample, 56% falls within the top ten clones.

Sequencing input: Vdelta1 gamma-delta T cells from blood. In light of the paper, this sample's cell subset or site label describes: Vd1+ T cells from peripheral blood. The rearranged segments are TRGV9 and TRGJP. The source is a human donor in good health. The CDR3 reads as follows: CALWEVTELGKKIKVF. The DNA sequence is TGTGCCTTGTGGGAGGTTACGGAGTTGGGCAAAAAAATCAAGGTATTT.